The entry that follows covers one TCR beta chain sequence. The record originates from a study of T cells in Graves' hyperthyroidism and ophthalmopathy. Germline CDR1 and CDR2: SGHNT and YYREEE (reference sequence). The V gene lost 4 bases and the J gene lost 5 bases, with 19 bases spanning the gap. The CDR3 totals 15 residues. Researchers took RNA transcripts and amplified the TCR beta CDR3 regions from them. The HTBI primer set drove a first-round RT-PCR of the TCR CDR3. TCRdb independently ran MiXCR on the multiplex PCR reads; one entry per CDR3 protein. This sample has some 800,000 distinct CDR3 sequences; roughly 40% occur once, and the top ten carry 8.9%.

The chain employs TRBV5-4 and TRBJ2-7; perhaps TRBD2 as D (7 bases). Sequencing was done on a sample of blood. The sequence came from a man in his late teens or twenties with Graves' hyperthyroidism. CDR3 coding DNA: TGTGCCAGCAGCCAAGAGGGGGGGCTAATCGACGAGCAGTACTTC. It codes for CASSQEGGLIDEQYF.